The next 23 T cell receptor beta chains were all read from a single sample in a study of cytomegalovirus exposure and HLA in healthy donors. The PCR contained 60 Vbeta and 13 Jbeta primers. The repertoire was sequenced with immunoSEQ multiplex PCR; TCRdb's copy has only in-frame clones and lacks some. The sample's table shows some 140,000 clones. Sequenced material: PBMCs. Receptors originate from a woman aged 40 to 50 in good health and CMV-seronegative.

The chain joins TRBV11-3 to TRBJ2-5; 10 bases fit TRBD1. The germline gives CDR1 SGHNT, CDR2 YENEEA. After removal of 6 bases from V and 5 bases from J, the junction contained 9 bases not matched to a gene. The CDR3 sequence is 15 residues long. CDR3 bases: TGTGCCAGCAGTCTAGGGACAGGGGCATCGGAGACCCAGTACTTC. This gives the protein CASSLGTGASETQYF.

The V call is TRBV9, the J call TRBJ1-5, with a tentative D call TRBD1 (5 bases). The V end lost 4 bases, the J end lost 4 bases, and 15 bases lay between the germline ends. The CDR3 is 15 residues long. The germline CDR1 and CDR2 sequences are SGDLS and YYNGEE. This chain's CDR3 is CASSRAGTVNQPQHF. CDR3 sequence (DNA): TGTGCCAGCAGCCGGGCGGGGACGGTGAATCAGCCCCAGCATTTT.

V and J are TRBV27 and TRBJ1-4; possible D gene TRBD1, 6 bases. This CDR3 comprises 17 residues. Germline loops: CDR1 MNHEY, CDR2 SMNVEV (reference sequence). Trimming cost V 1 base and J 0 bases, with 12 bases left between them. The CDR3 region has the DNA TGTGCCAGCAGTTTATACGGGACAAGAGCAACTAATGAAAAACTGTTTTTT. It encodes CASSLYGTRATNEKLFF.

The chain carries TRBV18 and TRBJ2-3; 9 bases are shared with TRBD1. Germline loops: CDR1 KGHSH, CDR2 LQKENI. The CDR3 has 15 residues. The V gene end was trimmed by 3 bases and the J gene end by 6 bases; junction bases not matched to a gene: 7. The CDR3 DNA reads TGTGCCAGCTCACCGGGACAGGGATACGGGGATACGCAGTATTTT. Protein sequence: CASSPGQGYGDTQYF.

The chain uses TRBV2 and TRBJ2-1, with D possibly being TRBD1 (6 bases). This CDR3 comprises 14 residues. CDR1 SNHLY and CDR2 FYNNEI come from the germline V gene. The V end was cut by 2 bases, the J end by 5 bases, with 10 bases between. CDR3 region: CASSEIRGNNEQFF. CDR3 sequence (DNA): TGTGCCAGCAGTGAAATCAGGGGTAACAATGAGCAGTTCTTC. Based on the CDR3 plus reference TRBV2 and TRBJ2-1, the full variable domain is EPEVTQTPSHQVTQMGQEVILRCVPISNHLYFYWYRQILGQKVEFLVSFYNNEISEKSEIFDDQFSVERPDGSNFTLKIRSTKLEDSAMYFCASSEIRGNNEQFFGPGTRLTVL.

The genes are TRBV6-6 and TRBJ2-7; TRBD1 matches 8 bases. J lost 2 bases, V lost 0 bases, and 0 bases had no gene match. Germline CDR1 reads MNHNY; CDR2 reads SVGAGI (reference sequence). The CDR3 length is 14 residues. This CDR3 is CASSYSDRAYEQYV. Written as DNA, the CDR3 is TGTGCCAGCAGTTACTCGGACAGGGCCTACGAGCAGTACGTC.

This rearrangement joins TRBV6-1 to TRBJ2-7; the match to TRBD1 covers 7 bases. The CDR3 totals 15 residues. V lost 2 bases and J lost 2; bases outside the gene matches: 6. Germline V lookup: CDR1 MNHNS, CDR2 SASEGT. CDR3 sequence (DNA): TGTGCCAGCAGTGAAATTACAGGGGCCCCCTACGAGCAGTACGTC. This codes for CASSEITGAPYEQYV.

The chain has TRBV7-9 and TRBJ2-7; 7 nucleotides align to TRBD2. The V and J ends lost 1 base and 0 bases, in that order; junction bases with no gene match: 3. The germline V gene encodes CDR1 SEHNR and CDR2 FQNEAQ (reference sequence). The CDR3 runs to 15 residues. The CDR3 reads CASSLGGGSSYEQYF. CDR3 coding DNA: TGTGCCAGCAGCTTAGGGGGGGGGAGCTCCTACGAGCAGTACTTC.

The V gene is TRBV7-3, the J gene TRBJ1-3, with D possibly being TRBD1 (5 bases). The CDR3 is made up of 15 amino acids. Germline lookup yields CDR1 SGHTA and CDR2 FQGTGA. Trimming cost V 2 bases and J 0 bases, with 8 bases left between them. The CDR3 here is CASSLGAFSGNTIYF. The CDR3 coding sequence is TGTGCCAGCAGCTTAGGGGCGTTCTCTGGAAACACCATATATTTT.

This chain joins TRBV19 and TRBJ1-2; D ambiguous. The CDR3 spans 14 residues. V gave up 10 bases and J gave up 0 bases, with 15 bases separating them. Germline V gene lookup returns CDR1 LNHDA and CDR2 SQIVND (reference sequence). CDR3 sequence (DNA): TGTGCCACCCAAGAGGGTTCCTCTAACTATGGCTACACCTTC. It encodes CATQEGSSNYGYTF.

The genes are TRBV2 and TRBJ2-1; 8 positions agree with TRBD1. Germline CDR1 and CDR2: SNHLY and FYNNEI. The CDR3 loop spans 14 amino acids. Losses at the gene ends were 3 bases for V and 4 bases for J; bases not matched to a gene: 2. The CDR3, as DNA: TGTGCCAGCAGTGATTGGACAGGGTACAATGAGCAGTTCTTC. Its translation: CASSDWTGYNEQFF.

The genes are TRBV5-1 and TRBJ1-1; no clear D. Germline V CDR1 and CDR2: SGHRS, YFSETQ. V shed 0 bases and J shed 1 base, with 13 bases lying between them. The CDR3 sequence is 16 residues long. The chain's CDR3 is CASSLVAGATNTEAFF. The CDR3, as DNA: TGCGCCAGCAGCTTGGTCGCAGGTGCGACGAACACTGAAGCTTTCTTT. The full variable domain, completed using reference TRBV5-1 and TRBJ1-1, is KAGVTQTPRYLIKTRGQQVTLSCSPISGHRSVSWYQQTPGQGLQFLFEYFSETQRNKGNFPGRFSGRQFSNSRSEMNVSTLELGDSALYLCASSLVAGATNTEAFFGQGTRLTVV.

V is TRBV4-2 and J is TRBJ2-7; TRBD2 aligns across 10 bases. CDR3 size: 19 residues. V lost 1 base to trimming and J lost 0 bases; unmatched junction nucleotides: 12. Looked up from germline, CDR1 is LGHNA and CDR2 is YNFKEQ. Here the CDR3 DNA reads TGTGCCAGCAGCCAAGCGATATTAGCGGGGGGCGACTACTCCTACGAGCAGTACTTC. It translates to CASSQAILAGGDYSYEQYF.

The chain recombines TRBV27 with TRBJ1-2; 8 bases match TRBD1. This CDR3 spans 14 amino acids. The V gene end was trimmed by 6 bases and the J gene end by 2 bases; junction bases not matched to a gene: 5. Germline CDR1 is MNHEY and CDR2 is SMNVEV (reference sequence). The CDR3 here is CASSKGQGNYGYTF. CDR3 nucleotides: TGTGCCAGCAGCAAAGGACAGGGCAACTATGGCTACACCTTC.

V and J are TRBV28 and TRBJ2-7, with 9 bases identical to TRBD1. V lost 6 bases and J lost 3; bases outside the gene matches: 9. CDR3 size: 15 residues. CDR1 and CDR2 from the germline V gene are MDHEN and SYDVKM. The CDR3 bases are TGTGCCAGCAGGAAAATCCGGGGACAGGGCTACGAGCAGTACTTC. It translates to CASRKIRGQGYEQYF.

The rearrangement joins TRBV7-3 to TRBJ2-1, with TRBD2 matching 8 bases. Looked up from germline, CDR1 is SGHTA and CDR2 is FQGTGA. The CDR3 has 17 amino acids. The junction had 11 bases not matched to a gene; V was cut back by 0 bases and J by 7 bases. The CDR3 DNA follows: TGTGCCAGCAGCTTAACCCCACTAGCGGTCCCCCCTAATGAGCAGTTCTTC. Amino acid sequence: CASSLTPLAVPPNEQFF.

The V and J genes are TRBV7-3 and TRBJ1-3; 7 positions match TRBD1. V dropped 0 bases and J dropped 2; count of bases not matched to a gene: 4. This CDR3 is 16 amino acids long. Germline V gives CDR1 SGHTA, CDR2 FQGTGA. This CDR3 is CASSLTGGATGNTIYF. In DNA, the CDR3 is TGTGCCAGCAGCTTAACAGGGGGCGCGACTGGAAACACCATATATTTT.

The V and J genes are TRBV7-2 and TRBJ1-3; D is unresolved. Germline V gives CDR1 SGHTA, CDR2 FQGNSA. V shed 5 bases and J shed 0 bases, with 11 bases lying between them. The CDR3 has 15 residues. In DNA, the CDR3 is TGTGCCAGCAGCCTGACATTCAGCTCTGGAAACACCATATATTTT. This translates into CASSLTFSSGNTIYF.

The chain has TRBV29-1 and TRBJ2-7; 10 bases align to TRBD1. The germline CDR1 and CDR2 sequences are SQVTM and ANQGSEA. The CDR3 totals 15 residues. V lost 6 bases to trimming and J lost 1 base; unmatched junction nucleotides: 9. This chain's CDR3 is CSVSTGTGVSYEQYV. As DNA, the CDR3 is TGCAGCGTCAGTACCGGGACAGGGGTATCCTACGAGCAGTACGTC.

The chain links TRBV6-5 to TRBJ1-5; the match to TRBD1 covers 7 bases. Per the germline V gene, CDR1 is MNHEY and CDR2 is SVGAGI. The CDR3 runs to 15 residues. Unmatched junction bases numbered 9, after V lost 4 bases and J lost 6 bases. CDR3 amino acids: CASSSEQGWAQPQHF. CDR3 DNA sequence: TGTGCCAGCAGTTCGGAACAGGGGTGGGCTCAGCCCCAGCATTTT.

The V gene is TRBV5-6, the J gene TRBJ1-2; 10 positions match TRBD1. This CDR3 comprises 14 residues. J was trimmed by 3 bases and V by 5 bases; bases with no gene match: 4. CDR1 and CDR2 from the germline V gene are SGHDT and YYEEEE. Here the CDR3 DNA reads TGTGCCAGCAGAAAGACAGGGGGCTACTATGGCTACACCTTC. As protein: CASRKTGGYYGYTF.

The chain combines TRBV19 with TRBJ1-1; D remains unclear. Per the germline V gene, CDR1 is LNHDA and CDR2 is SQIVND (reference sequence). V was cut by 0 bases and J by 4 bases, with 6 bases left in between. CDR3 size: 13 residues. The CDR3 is CASSIEQITEAFF. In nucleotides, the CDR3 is TGTGCCAGTAGTATAGAGCAGATCACTGAAGCTTTCTTT.

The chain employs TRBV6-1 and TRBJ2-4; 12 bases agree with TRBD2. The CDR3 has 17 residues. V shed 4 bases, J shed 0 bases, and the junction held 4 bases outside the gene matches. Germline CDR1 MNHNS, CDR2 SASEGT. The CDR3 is CASSAGLAGLAKNIQYF. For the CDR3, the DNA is TGTGCCAGCAGTGCAGGACTAGCGGGGTTAGCCAAAAACATTCAGTACTTC.